Listed below are T cell receptor beta chains from one sample, sequenced in a study of blood T cell repertoires in COVID-19. Generated by immunoSEQ multiplex PCR, the TCRdb table keeps only in-frame clones and is missing some. The sample holds around 220,000 clones, approximately 80% seen once. The sequencing sample was made of peripheral blood. These receptors were taken from a man aged 25 to 45 with active or convalescent COVID-19. Both conserved end residues are trimmed from each CDR3. Fields, in order: V gene, clone size, J gene, CDR3 protein. Clone size is shown for a subset of rows, as once, few, many or a class of expanded clone.

>TRBV18|-|TRBJ1-6
ASSPRTGANNSPLH
>TRBV11-2|-|TRBJ1-5
ASSLGPNQPQH
>TRBV6-5|-|TRBJ1-1
ASERVQGLHTEAF
>TRBV30|-|TRBJ1-6
ACKATGTGRTPLH
>TRBV28|-|TRBJ2-2
ASSPHSSNTGELF
>TRBV28|-|TRBJ1-2
ASRLQGERVYGYT
>TRBV29-1|-|TRBJ1-1
SVARPGKGNTEAF
>TRBV29-1|-|TRBJ2-5
SVAGKETQY
>TRBV18|-|TRBJ2-7
ASSPGTGGYEQY
>TRBV4-2|-|TRBJ2-5
ASSAGGQETQY
>TRBV5-1|-|TRBJ2-2
ASSLDQRLAGGRLNTGELF
>TRBV7-8|-|TRBJ2-7
ASSASPGGQNEQY
>TRBV28|few|TRBJ1-1
ASSFVRGARNSVDTEAF